One sample yielded the 10 T cell receptor beta chains listed below, sequenced in a study of T cell responses to AZD1222 COVID-19 vaccine. The repertoire was sequenced with immunoSEQ multiplex PCR; TCRdb's copy has only in-frame clones and lacks some. The top ten hold around 1.1% of the sample, which has some 50,000 clones, approximately 90% seen once. Source: peripheral blood, taken 28 days after the second AZD1222 dose. Source of these receptors: an adult who received the AZD1222 COVID-19 vaccine.

The rearrangement links TRBV4-1 to TRBJ2-7, with 12 bases matching TRBD2. J lost 3 bases, V lost 2 bases, and 14 bases had no gene match. Germline CDR1 reads MGHRA; CDR2 reads YSYEKL. The CDR3 is made up of 19 amino acids. CDR3 amino acids: CASSQHPLAGGPPSYEQYF. DNA of the CDR3: TGCGCCAGCAGCCAACACCCTCTAGCGGGAGGGCCACCGAGCTACGAGCAGTACTTC.

This chain uses TRBV29-1 with TRBJ1-2; 10 nucleotides match TRBD1. This CDR3 spans 15 amino acids. Germline CDR1 SQVTM, CDR2 ANQGSEA. V shed 5 bases, J shed 4 bases, and the junction held 10 bases outside the gene matches. The DNA for the CDR3 is TGCAGCGTTCCGGGACAGGGGTTTTTCCCCTATGGCTACACCTTC. As protein: CSVPGQGFFPYGYTF. Looking up the rest from reference TRBV29-1 and TRBJ1-2 gives the full variable domain: SAVISQKPSRDICQRGTSLTIQCQVDSQVTMMFWYRQQPGQSLTLIATANQGSEATYESGFVIDKFPISRPNLTFSTLTVSNMSPEDSSIYLCSVPGQGFFPYGYTFGSGTRLTVV.

This chain links TRBV5-4 with TRBJ2-7; 9 bases align to TRBD1. The CDR3 runs 14 residues. J gave up 2 bases and V 4 bases, and 4 bases lay outside the gene matches. From germline, CDR1 is SGHNT and CDR2 YYREEE (reference sequence). The CDR3 DNA sequence: TGTGCCAGCAGCCTACGACAGGGGGCCTACGAGCAGTACTTC. This gives the protein CASSLRQGAYEQYF.

This clone was counted once. V gene TRBV7-9 combines with J gene TRBJ2-2; D is uncertain. V gave up 1 base and J gave up 6 bases, with 6 bases separating them. There are 13 residues in the CDR3. Germline assignment: CDR1 SEHNR and CDR2 FQNEAQ (reference sequence). The chain's CDR3 is CASSLGVSGELFF. The DNA of the CDR3 is TGTGCCAGCAGCTTAGGGGTTTCCGGGGAGCTGTTTTTT.

The rearrangement links TRBV6-6 to TRBJ1-5; D gene unclear. The CDR3 spans 16 residues. CDR1 MNHNY and CDR2 SVGAGI come from the germline V gene (reference sequence). Trimming took 2 bases from V and 0 from J, leaving 11 bases between them. The CDR3: CASSYGWQISNQPQHF. Here the CDR3 DNA reads TGTGCCAGCAGTTACGGGTGGCAGATTAGCAATCAGCCCCAGCATTTT.

The V gene is TRBV3-1 (or the pseudogene TRBV3-2), the J gene TRBJ2-2, with D possibly being TRBD2 (6 bases). Trimming removed 1 base at V and 4 bases at J, with 19 bases between. Germline V lookup: CDR1 LGHDT, CDR2 YNNKEL (reference sequence). The CDR3 has 18 amino acids. DNA for the CDR3: TGTGCCAGCAGCCAAGTCGGGGGAACTCCCTCGGCCACCGGGGAGCTGTTTTTT. This encodes CASSQVGGTPSATGELFF.

The chain employs TRBV9 and TRBJ2-1, with no clear D. V was trimmed by 3 bases and J by 6 bases, leaving 13 bases between them. Germline CDR1 SGDLS, CDR2 YYNGEE. The CDR3 runs to 14 residues. The CDR3 region has the DNA TGTGCCAGCAGCGAGACCGGACGCCTCAATGAGCAGTTCTTC. As protein: CASSETGRLNEQFF.

The chain carries TRBV7-6 and TRBJ1-4; 10 bases match TRBD1. The V and J ends lost 5 bases and 8 bases, in that order; junction bases with no gene match: 5. Germline V gene data show CDR1 as SGHVS and CDR2 as FNYEAQ. This CDR3 contains 14 residues. CDR3 in DNA: TGTGCCAGCAGCCCCGGGACAGGGGAAGAAAAACTGTTTTTT. Translation: CASSPGTGEEKLFF.

The J gene is TRBJ1-5, the V gene TRBV5-1; D gene ambiguous. Germline loops: CDR1 SGHRS, CDR2 YFSETQ. The V end was cut by 1 base, the J end by 0 bases, with 8 bases between. CDR3 length: 15 amino acids. In nucleotides, the CDR3 is TGCGCCAGCAGCTTGTTGGGTCATAGCAATCAGCCCCAGCATTTT. This sequence encodes CASSLLGHSNQPQHF.

This sequence joins TRBV4-1 and TRBJ2-1; possible D gene TRBD2, 5 bases. Looked up from germline, CDR1 is MGHRA and CDR2 is YSYEKL. The CDR3 is 16 amino acids. Deletions cut 2 bases from V and 0 bases from J, with 11 bases between. The CDR3 spells CASSQRGLSSYNEQFF. The CDR3 DNA reads TGCGCCAGCAGCCAACGAGGGTTGAGCTCCTACAATGAGCAGTTCTTC.